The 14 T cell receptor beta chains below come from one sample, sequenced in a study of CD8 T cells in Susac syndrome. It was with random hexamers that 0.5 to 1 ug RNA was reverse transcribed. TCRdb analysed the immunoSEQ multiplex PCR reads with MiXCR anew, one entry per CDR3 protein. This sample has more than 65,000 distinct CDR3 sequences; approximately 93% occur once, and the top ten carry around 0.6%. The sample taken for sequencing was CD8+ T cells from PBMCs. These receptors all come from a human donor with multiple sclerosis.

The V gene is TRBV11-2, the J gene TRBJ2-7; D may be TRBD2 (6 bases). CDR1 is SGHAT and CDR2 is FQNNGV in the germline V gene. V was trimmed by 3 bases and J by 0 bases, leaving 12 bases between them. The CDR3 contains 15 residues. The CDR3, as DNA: TGTGCCAGCAGCTTCCGGGACTGGAGCTCCTACGAGCAGTACTTC. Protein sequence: CASSFRDWSSYEQYF.

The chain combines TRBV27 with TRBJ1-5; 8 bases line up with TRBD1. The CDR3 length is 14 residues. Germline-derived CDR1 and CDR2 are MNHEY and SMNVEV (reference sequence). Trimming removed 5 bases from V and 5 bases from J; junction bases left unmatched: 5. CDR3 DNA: TGTGCCAGCAGTCCACAGGGGGTCGATCAGCCCCAGCATTTT. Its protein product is CASSPQGVDQPQHF.

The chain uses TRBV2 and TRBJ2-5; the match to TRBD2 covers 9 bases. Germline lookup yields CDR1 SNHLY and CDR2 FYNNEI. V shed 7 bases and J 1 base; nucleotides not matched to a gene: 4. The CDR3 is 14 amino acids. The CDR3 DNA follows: TGTGCCAGCACCGCGACTAGCGGCCAAGAGACCCAGTACTTC. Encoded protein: CASTATSGQETQYF.

CDR3 DNA sequence: TGTGCCAGCAGCCCAACGCCTAACGCCGATACGCAGTATTTT. It specifies CASSPTPNADTQYF. J is TRBJ2-3 and V is TRBV13; no reliable D call. Germline assignment: CDR1 PRHDT and CDR2 FYEKMQ (reference sequence). The CDR3 runs to 14 residues. V was shortened by 5 bases and J by 6 bases, with 15 bases between the two germline ends.

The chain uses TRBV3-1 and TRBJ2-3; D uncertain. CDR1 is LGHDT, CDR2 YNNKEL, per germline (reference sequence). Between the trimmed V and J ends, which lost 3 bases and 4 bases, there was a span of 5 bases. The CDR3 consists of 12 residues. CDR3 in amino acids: CASSQGADTQYF. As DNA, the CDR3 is TGTGCCAGCAGCCAGGGCGCAGATACGCAGTATTTT.

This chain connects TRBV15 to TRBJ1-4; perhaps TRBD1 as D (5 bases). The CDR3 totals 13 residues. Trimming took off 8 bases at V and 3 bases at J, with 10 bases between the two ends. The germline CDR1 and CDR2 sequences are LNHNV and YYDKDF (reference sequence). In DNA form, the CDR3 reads TGTGCCACCCGGGGGGGTTCTAATGAAAAACTGTTTTTT. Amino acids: CATRGGSNEKLFF.

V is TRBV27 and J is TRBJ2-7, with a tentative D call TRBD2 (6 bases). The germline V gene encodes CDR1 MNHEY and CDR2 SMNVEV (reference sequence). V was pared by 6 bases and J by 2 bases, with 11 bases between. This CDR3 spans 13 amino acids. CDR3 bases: TGTGCCAGCAGATCTGGGGGGACCTACGAGCAGTACTTC. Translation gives CASRSGGTYEQYF.

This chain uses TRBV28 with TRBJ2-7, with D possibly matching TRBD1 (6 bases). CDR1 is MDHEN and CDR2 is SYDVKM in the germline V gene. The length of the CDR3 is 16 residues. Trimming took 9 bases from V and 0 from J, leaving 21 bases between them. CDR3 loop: CASRPPSAGDSYEQYF. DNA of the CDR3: TGTGCCAGTCGACCGCCCTCGGCAGGGGACTCCTACGAGCAGTACTTC.

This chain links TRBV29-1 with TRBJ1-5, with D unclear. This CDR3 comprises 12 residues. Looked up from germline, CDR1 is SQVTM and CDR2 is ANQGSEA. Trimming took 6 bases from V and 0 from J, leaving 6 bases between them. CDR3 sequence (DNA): TGCAGCGTGAGAGATAGCAATCAGCCCCAGCATTTT. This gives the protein CSVRDSNQPQHF.

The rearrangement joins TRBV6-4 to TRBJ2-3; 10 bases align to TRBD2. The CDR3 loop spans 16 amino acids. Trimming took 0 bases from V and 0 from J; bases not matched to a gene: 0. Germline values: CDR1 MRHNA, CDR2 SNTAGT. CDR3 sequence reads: CASSDSTSGSTDTQYF. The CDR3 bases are TGTGCCAGCAGTGACTCGACTAGCGGGAGCACAGATACGCAGTATTTT.

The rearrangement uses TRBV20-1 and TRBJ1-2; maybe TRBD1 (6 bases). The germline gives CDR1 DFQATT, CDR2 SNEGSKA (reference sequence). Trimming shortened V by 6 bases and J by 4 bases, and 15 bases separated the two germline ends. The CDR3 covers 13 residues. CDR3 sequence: CSARGGGVYGYTF. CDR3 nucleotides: TGCAGTGCCCGAGGGGGAGGGGTCTATGGCTACACCTTC.

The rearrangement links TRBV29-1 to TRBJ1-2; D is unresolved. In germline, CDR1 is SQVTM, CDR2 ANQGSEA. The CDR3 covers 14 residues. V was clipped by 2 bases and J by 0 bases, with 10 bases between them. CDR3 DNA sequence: TGCAGCGTTGAAAGTCAGCCCGCTAACTATGGCTACACCTTC. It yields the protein CSVESQPANYGYTF.

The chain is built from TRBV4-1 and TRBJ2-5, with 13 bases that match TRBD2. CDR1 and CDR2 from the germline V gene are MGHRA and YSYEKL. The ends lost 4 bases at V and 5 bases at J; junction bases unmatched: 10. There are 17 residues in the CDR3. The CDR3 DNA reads TGCGCCAGCAGCCCGGAGCCGTTGACTAGCGGGAGGGAGACCCAGTACTTC. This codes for CASSPEPLTSGRETQYF.

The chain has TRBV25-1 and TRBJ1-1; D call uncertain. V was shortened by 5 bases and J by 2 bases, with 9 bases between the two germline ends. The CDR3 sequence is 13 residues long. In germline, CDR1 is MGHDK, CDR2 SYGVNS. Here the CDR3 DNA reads TGTGCCAGCAGTCCGGACGGAAACACTGAAGCTTTCTTT. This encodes CASSPDGNTEAFF.